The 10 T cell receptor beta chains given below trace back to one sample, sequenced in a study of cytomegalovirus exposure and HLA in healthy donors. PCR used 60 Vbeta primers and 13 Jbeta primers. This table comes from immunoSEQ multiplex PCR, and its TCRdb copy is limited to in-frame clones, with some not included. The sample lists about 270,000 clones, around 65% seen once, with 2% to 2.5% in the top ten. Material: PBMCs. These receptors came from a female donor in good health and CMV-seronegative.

The CDR3 DNA reads TGTGCCAGCAGCTTAGAGGGTTTAGAGGGAGGGAGGGGTGGAACTGAAGCTTTCTTT. This translates into CASSLEGLEGGRGGTEAFF. The rearrangement uses TRBV7-2 and TRBJ1-1, with D perhaps matching TRBD1 (5 bases). The CDR3 sequence is 19 residues long. Trimming cost V 1 base and J 5 bases, with 26 bases left between them. Germline-derived CDR1 and CDR2 are SGHTA and FQGNSA.

The CDR3 here is CASSPGLAGVGRMEQYF. For the CDR3, the DNA is TGTGCCAGCAGCCCTGGCCTAGCGGGAGTTGGTCGTATGGAGCAGTACTTC. The gene calls are TRBV9 and TRBJ2-7; the match to TRBD2 covers 10 bases. The CDR3 has 17 residues. Germline loops: CDR1 SGDLS, CDR2 YYNGEE. Trimming cost V 4 bases and J 7 bases; bases outside gene matches: 17.

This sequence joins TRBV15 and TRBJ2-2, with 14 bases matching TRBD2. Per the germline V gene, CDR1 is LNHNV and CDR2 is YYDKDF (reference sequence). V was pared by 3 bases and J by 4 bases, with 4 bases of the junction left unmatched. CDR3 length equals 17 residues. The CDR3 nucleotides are TGTGCCACCAGCAGGGGACTAGCGGGAGTTAGCACCGGGGAGCTGTTTTTT. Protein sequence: CATSRGLAGVSTGELFF.

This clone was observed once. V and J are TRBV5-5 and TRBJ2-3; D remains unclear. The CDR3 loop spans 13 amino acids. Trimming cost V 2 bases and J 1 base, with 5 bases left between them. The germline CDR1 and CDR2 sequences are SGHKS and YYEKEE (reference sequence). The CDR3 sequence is CASSFSGTDTQYF. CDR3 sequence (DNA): TGTGCCAGCAGCTTTTCAGGCACAGATACGCAGTATTTT.

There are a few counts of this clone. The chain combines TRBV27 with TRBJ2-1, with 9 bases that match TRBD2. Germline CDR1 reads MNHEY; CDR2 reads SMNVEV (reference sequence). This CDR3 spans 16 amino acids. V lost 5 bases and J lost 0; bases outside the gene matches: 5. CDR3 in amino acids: CASSNLAGNSYNEQFF. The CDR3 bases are TGTGCCAGCAGTAACCTAGCGGGGAACTCCTACAATGAGCAGTTCTTC.

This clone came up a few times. CDR3 sequence reads: CASRGGIGFYTQYF. CDR3 DNA sequence: TGTGCCAGCAGAGGCGGGATTGGGTTTTATACGCAGTATTTT. J is TRBJ2-3 and V is TRBV7-9; D might be TRBD2 (6 bases). The germline V gene has CDR1 SEHNR and CDR2 FQNEAQ (reference sequence). V lost 6 bases and J 7 bases, leaving 17 bases between the germline ends. The length of the CDR3 is 14 residues.

As DNA, the CDR3 is TGTGCCAGCAGTTACGTTCAGGGGGCTGGATACGAGCAGTACTTC. Translating it yields CASSYVQGAGYEQYF. The rearrangement links TRBV6-5 to TRBJ2-5; the match to TRBD1 covers 8 bases. The J call may be wrong; the DNA end is better matched by TRBJ2-7. Looked up from germline, CDR1 is MNHEY and CDR2 is SVGAGI. The CDR3 has 15 amino acids.

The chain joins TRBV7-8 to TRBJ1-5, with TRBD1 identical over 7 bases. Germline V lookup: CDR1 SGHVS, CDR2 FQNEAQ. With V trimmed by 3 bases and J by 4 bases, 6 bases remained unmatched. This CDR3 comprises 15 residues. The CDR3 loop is CASSFLRQGNQPQHF. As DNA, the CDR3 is TGTGCCAGCAGCTTCCTTCGACAGGGAAATCAGCCCCAGCATTTT.

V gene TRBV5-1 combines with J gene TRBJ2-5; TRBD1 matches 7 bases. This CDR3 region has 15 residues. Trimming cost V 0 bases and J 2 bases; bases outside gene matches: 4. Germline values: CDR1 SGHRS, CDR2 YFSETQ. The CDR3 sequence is CASSLESGGQETQYF. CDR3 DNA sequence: TGCGCCAGCAGCTTGGAGTCAGGGGGACAAGAGACCCAGTACTTC.

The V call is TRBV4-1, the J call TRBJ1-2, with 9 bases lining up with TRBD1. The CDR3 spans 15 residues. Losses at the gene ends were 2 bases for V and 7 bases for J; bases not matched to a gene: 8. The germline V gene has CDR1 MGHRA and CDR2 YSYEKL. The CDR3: CASSQPGQGVRGYTF. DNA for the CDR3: TGCGCCAGCAGCCAACCGGGACAGGGAGTACGTGGCTACACCTTC.